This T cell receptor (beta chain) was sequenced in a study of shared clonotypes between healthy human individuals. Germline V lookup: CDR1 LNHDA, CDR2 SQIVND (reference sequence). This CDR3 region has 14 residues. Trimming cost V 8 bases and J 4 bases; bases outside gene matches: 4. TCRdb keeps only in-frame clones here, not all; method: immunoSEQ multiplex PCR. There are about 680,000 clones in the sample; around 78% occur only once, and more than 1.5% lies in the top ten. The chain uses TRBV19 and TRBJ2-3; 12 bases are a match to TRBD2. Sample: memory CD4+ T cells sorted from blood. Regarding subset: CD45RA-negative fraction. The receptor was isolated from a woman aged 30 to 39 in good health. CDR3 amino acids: CASGSSGRADTQYF. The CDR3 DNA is TGTGCCAGTGGATCTAGCGGGAGGGCAGATACGCAGTATTTT.